This T cell receptor (beta chain) was obtained from a study of tissue T cells after allogeneic stem cell transplantation. Clones were sequenced by immunoSEQ multiplex PCR, and TCRdb holds only the in-frame ones, with some missing. The sample has 15,000 to 20,000 clones; roughly three quarters are singletons. With regard to this clone: Mouse germline and gene names are used. Read coverage stops 1 residue before the CDR3 terminus; the germline J gene supplies the remainder.

The CDR3 sequence is 14 residues long. Per germline, CDR1 NNHNN and CDR2 SYGAGS (reference sequence). The V and J ends lost 1 base and 0 bases respectively, with 6 bases between them. Sequences were obtained from spleen. The J gene is TRBJ2-5, the V gene TRBV13-2; D unclear. The clonotype originates from a female BALB/c mouse in good health. The MHC haplotype of the strain is H2-d. The CDR3 here is CASGDSVNQDTQYF. The sequenced CDR3 bases are TGTGCCAGCGGTGATTCGGTTAACCAAGACACCCAGTAC.